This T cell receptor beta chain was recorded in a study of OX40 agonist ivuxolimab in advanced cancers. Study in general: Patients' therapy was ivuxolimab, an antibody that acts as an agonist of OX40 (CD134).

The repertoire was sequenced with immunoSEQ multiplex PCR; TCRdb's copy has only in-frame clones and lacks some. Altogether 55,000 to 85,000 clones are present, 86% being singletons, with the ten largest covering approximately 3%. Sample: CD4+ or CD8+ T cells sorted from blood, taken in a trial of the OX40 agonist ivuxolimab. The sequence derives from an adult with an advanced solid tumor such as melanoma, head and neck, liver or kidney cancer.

DNA of the CDR3: TGCGCCAGCAGTGAGTCGACCGGGGGCTGGGCAGATACGCAGTATTTT. It is translated as CASSESTGGWADTQYF. This chain links TRBV10-1 with TRBJ2-3; D is tentatively TRBD1 or TRBD2 (6 bases each). With 0 bases removed from V and 4 bases from J, the gap between germline ends came to 14 bases. The germline CDR1 and CDR2 sequences are WNHNN and SYGVQD (reference sequence). This CDR3 has 16 amino acids.